This TCR beta chain was recovered during a study of T cell changes during pregnancy in multiple sclerosis. Clones were sequenced by immunoSEQ multiplex PCR, and TCRdb holds only the in-frame ones, with some missing. This repertoire shows 90,000 or so clones, 80% to 95% found once; its top ten account for around 2%. This CDR3 region has 17 residues. Germline V lookup: CDR1 SGDLS, CDR2 YYNGEE. The V gene lost 0 bases and the J gene lost 2 bases, with 16 bases spanning the gap. The source is a female donor in good health, enrolled as a control in a pregnancy study. This chain links TRBV9 with TRBJ2-3; possible D gene TRBD1, 5 bases. The specimen comprised peripheral blood, sampled in the first trimester of pregnancy. Here the CDR3 DNA reads TGTGCCAGCAGCGTAGGGGTGGGGCAGGTCAACACAGATACGCAGTATTTT. This sequence encodes CASSVGVGQVNTDTQYF.